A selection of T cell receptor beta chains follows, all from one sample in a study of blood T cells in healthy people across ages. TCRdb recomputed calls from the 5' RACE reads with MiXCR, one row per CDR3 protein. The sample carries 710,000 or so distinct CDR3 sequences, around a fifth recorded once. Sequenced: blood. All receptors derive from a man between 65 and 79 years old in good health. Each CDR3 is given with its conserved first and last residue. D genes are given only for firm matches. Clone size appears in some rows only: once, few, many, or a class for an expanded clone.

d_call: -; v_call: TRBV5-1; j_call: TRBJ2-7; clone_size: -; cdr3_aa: CASSLRTIDEQYF; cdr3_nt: TGCGCCAGCAGCTTGAGGACGATCGACGAGCAGTACTTC
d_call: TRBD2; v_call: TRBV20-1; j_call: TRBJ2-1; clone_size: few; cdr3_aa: CSARTSQRNNEQFF; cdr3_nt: TGCAGTGCTAGGACTAGCCAGAGGAACAATGAGCAGTTCTTC
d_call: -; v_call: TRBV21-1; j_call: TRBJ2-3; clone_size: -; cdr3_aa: CASSKDKAPDTQYF; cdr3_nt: TGTGCCAGCAGCAAGGACAAAGCGCCAGATACGCAGTATTTT
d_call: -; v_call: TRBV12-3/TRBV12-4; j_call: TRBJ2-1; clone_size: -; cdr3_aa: CASTASLSNEQFF; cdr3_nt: TGTGCCAGCACCGCTAGTCTCAGCAATGAGCAGTTCTTC
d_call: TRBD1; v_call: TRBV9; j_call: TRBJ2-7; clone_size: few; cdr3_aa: CASSVGRDRSYEQYF; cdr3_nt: TGTGCCAGCAGCGTAGGTCGGGACAGGAGCTACGAGCAGTACTTC
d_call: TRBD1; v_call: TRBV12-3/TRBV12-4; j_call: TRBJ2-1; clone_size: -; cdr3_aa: CASSSPWGQELNEQFF; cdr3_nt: TGTGCCAGCAGTTCCCCGTGGGGACAGGAGCTCAATGAGCAGTTCTTC
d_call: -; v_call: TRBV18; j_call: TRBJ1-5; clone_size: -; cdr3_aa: CASSPGIQGNQPQHF; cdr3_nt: TGTGCCAGCTCCCCTGGGATACAGGGCAATCAGCCCCAGCATTTT
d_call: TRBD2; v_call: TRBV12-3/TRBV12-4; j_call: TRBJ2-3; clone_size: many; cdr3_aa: CASSVGGSTDTQYF; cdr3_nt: TGTGCCAGCAGCGTCGGGGGGAGCACAGATACGCAGTATTTT
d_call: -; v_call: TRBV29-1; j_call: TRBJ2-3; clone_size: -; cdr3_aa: CSVDVPPGTRQYF; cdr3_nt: TGCAGCGTTGACGTCCCCCCCGGGACAAGGCAGTATTTT
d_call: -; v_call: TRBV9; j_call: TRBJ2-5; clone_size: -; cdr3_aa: CAGSPQTHSLETQYF; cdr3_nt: TGTGCCGGCAGCCCTCAAACTCACTCGCTGGAGACCCAGTACTTC
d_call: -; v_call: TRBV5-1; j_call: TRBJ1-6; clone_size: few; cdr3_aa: CASSLDGGRSPLHF; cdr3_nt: TGCGCCAGCAGCTTGGATGGGGGGCGTTCACCCCTCCACTTT
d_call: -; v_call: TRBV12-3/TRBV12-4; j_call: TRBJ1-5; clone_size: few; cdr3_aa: CASSFPGAGNQPQHF; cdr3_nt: TGTGCCAGCAGTTTCCCGGGAGCGGGCAATCAGCCCCAGCATTTT
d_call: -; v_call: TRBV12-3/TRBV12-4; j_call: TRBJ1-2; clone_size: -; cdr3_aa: CASSLPYGSYYGYTF; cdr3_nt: TGTGCCAGCAGTTTACCCTACGGAAGTTACTATGGCTACACCTTC
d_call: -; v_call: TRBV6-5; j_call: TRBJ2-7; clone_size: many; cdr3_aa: CATSPQPGTYEQYF; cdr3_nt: TGTGCCACCTCTCCTCAGCCCGGAACGTACGAGCAGTACTTC
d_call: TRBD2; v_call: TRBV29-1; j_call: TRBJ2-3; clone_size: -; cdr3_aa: CCVAGSGSTDTQYF; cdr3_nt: TGCTGCGTCGCTGGTAGCGGGAGCACAGATACGCAGTATTTT
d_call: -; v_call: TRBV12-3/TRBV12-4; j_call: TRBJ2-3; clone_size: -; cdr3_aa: CASRAIIDTQYF; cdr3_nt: TGTGCCAGCAGAGCGATTATAGATACGCAGTATTTT
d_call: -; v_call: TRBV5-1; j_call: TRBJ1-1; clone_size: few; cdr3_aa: CASQPSGTTNTEAFF; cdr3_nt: TGCGCCAGCCAACCTTCCGGGACAACGAACACTGAAGCTTTCTTT
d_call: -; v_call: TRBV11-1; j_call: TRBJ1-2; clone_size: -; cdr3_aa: CASGFGGQDGYTF; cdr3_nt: TGTGCCAGCGGCTTCGGTGGGCAGGATGGCTACACCTTC
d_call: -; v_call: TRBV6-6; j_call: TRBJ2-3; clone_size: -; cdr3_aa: CASSVGTPYHTQYF; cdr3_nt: TGTGCCAGCAGTGTAGGGACCCCCTACCATACGCAGTATTTT
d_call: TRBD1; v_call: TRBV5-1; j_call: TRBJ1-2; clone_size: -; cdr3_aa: CASSALTGGDGGYTF; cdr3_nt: TGCGCCAGCAGCGCCTTGACAGGGGGGGATGGAGGCTACACCTTC
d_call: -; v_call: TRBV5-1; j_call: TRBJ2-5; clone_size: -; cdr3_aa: CASSLAFLQETQYF; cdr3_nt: TGCGCCAGCAGCTTGGCCTTCCTGCAAGAGACCCAGTACTTC
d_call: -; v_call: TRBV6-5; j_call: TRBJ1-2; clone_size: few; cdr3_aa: CASSSQGSRGYGYTF; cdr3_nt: TGTGCCAGCAGTTCCCAGGGGTCGCGGGGGTATGGCTACACCTTC
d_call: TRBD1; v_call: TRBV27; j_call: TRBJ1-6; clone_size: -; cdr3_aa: CASRRRMGQDYSPLHF; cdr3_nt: TGTGCCAGCAGGAGACGTATGGGACAGGATTATTCACCCCTCCACTTT
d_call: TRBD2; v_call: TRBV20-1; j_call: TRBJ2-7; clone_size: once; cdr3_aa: CSASGLAGVDTISYEQYF; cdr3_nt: TGCAGTGCTAGTGGTCTAGCGGGGGTAGACACAATATCCTACGAGCAGTACTTC
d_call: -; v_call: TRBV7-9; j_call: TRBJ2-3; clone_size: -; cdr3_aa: CARSLSSTDTQYF; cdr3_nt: TGTGCCAGGTCCTTGTCTAGCACAGATACGCAGTATTTT
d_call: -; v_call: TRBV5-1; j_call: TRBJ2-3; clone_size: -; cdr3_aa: CASSSEGLMDTQYF; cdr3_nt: TGCGCCAGCAGCTCGGAGGGGCTGATGGATACGCAGTATTTT
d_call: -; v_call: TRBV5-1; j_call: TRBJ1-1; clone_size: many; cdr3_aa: CASSFVTPNTEAFF; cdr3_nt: TGCGCCAGCAGCTTCGTGACACCGAACACTGAAGCTTTCTTT